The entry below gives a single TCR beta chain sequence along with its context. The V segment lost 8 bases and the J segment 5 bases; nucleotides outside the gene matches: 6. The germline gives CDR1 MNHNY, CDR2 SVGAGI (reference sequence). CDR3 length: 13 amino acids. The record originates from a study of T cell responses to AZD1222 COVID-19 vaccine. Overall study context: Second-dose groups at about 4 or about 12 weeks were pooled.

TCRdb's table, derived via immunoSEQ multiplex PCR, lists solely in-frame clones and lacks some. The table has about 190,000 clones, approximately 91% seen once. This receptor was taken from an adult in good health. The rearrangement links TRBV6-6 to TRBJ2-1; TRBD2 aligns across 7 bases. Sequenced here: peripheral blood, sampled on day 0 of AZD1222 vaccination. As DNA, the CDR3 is TGTGCCAGCCTGGCGGGGGAAGACAATGAGCAGTTCTTC. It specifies CASLAGEDNEQFF.